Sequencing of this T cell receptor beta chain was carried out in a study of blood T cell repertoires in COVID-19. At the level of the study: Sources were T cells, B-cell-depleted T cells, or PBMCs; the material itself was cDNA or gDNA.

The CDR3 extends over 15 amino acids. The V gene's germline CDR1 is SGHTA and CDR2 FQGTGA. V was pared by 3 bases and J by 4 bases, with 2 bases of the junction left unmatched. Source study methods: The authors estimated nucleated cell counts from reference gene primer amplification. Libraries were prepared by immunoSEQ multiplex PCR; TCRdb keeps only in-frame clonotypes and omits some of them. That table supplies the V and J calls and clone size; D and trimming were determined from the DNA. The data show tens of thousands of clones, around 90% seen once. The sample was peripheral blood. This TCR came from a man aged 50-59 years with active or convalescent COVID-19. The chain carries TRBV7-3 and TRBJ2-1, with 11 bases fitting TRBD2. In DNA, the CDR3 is TGTGCCAGCAGCTTCACTAGCGGGGGTTACAATGAGCAGTTCTTC. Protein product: CASSFTSGGYNEQFF.